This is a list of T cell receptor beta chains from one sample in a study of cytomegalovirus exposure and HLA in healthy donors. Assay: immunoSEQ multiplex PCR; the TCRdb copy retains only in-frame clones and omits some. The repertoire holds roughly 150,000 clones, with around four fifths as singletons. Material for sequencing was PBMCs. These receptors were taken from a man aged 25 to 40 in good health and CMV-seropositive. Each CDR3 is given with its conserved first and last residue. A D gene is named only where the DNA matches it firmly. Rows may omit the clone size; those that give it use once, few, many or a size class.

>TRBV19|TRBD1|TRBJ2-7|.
TGTGCCAGTAGCAACCGGGACAGGTCCGAGCAGTACTTC
CASSNRDRSEQYF
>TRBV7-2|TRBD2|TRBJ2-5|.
TGTGCCAGCAGCTTAGCTCCTGGACTAGCGGGGGGGCCCCAACTTGAGTACTTC
CASSLAPGLAGGPQLEYF
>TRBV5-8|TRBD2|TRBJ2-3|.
TGTGCCAGCAGCCCGGGGACTAGCGTTCTAGGGACGCAGTATTTT
CASSPGTSVLGTQYF
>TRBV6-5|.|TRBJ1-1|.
TGTGCCAGCACCTCCCTCGGGACTGAAGCTTTCTTT
CASTSLGTEAFF
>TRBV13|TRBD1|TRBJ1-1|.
TGTGCCAGCAGCTTAGTCGACAGGGGAGGAATAAACACTGAAGCTTTCTTT
CASSLVDRGGINTEAFF
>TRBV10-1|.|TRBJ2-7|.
TGCGCCAGCAGGTACAGGAGAACCTCCTACGAGCAGTACTTC
CASRYRRTSYEQYF
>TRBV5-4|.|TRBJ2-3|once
TGTGCCAGCAGCTTGGCTAGGCGGTCTGCAGATACGCAGTATTTT
CASSLARRSADTQYF
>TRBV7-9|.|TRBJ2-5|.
TGTGCCAGCAGAAAACACATCGGCGGGGGCCACGGGGAGACCCAGTACTTC
CASRKHIGGGHGETQYF
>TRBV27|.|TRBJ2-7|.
TGTGCCAGCAGTCCCAGGGGCAGGGCTTTCTACTTC
CASSPRGRAFYF
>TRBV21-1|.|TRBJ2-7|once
TGTGCCAGCAGCAAGTCCCGGGACAGGAACTACGAGCAGTACTTC
CASSKSRDRNYEQYF
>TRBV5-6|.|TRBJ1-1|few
TGTGCCAGCAGCGCCGAGGCAGGGTCATCTGTTGGGGACACTGAAGCTTTCTTT
CASSAEAGSSVGDTEAFF
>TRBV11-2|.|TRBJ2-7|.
TGTGCCAGCAGCTTAGATAGCCACGAGCAGTACTTC
CASSLDSHEQYF
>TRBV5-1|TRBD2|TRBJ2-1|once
TGCGCCAGCAGCTTGATCCCCAGCGGGGGGGCGGGTGAGCAGTTCTTC
CASSLIPSGGAGEQFF
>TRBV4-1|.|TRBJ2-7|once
TGCGCCAGCAGCCAGATGAGAAGGGGGTGGGCCTCCTACGAGCAGTACTTC
CASSQMRRGWASYEQYF
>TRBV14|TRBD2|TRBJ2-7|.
TGTGCCAGCAGCCTCCGCTCTCCTAGCGGGGGGAGTTACGAGCAGTACTTC
CASSLRSPSGGSYEQYF
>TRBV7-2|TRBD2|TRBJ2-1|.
TGTGCCAGCAGCTTATCTAGCGGGCGTGAGCAGTTCTTC
CASSLSSGREQFF
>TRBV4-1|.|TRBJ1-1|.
TGCGCCAGCAGCCTCCGAAGTCGGGGGTACGGTGAAGCTTTCTTT
CASSLRSRGYGEAFF
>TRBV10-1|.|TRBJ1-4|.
TGCGCCAGCAGGGGGAAGAGGTCACAGGGTAAGAGTAGCGCGGAAAAACTGTTTTTT
CASRGKRSQGKSSAEKLFF
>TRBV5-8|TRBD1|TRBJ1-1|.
TGTGCCAGCAGCTTGATGCAGGGGGCCCCTGAAGCTTTCTTT
CASSLMQGAPEAFF
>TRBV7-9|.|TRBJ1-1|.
TGTGCCAGCCGAACGCGGGGGGGGCTGAACACTGAAGCTTTCTTT
CASRTRGGLNTEAFF